This passage covers 21 T cell receptor beta chains from one sample sequenced in a study of cytomegalovirus exposure and HLA in healthy donors. Generated by immunoSEQ multiplex PCR, the TCRdb table keeps only in-frame clones and is missing some. Counted here are hundreds of thousands of clones, approximately 90% occurring once; the ten biggest clones make up 0.65% to 0.95%. Material for sequencing was PBMCs. The receptors were gathered from a woman aged 18-29 years in good health and CMV-seronegative.

The chain carries TRBV27 and TRBJ2-3; TRBD2 agrees at 11 bases. J lost 7 bases, V lost 4 bases, and 4 bases had no gene match. CDR1 and CDR2 from the germline V gene are MNHEY and SMNVEV (reference sequence). CDR3 size: 14 residues. The CDR3 nucleotides read TGTGCCAGCAGTTCCGGGACTAGCGGTTATACGCAGTATTTT. It is translated as CASSSGTSGYTQYF.

The rearrangement uses TRBV2 and TRBJ2-2; TRBD1 agrees at 7 bases. CDR1 and CDR2 from the germline V gene are SNHLY and FYNNEI. This CDR3 comprises 18 residues. Unmatched junction bases numbered 16, after V lost 8 bases and J lost 1 base. Here the CDR3 DNA reads TGTGCCAGCCAACAGGGGTTAAGACTAAAGCGGAACACCGGGGAGCTGTTTTTT. It codes for CASQQGLRLKRNTGELFF.

The V gene is TRBV5-1, the J gene TRBJ2-7; 8 bases align to TRBD2. CDR1 is SGHRS, CDR2 YFSETQ, per germline. V was pared by 3 bases and J by 1 base, with 3 bases of the junction left unmatched. The CDR3 sequence is 14 residues long. CDR3 loop: CASSWAGGSYEQYF. CDR3 in DNA: TGCGCCAGCAGCTGGGCGGGGGGATCCTACGAGCAGTACTTC. The entire variable domain, with the rest obtained from reference TRBV5-1 and TRBJ2-7, is as follows: KAGVTQTPRYLIKTRGQQVTLSCSPISGHRSVSWYQQTPGQGLQFLFEYFSETQRNKGNFPGRFSGRQFSNSRSEMNVSTLELGDSALYLCASSWAGGSYEQYFGPGTRLTVT.

The V call is TRBV28, the J call TRBJ2-2, with 7 bases that match TRBD2. Losses at the gene ends were 6 bases for V and 5 bases for J; bases not matched to a gene: 6. The CDR3 consists of 14 residues. Germline lookup yields CDR1 MDHEN and CDR2 SYDVKM. The CDR3 here is CASSLTGRTGELFF. The CDR3 DNA is TGTGCCAGCAGCCTAACCGGGAGGACCGGGGAGCTGTTTTTT.

This rearrangement joins TRBV4-1 to TRBJ1-2; the D is unclear. Germline CDR1 reads MGHRA; CDR2 reads YSYEKL. The ends were cut back, 0 bases at V and 6 bases at J, with 26 bases in the middle. The length of the CDR3 is 19 residues. CDR3 sequence reads: CASSQDGGRPPTVYDGYTF. CDR3 in DNA: TGCGCCAGCAGCCAAGATGGAGGGAGGCCACCGACGGTCTACGATGGCTACACCTTC.

V and J are TRBV10-1 and TRBJ1-3; D is unresolved. Germline assignment: CDR1 WNHNN and CDR2 SYGVQD (reference sequence). The CDR3 runs to 20 residues. V lost 3 bases and J lost 1, with 25 bases in between. Written as DNA, the CDR3 is TGCGCCAGCAGTGAAGCTCGTCGGGGTGCTTACACCGGGTCTGGAAACACCATATATTTT. Translation gives CASSEARRGAYTGSGNTIYF.

The rearrangement uses TRBV2 and TRBJ2-3; TRBD1 aligns across 8 bases. The junction had 7 bases not matched to a gene; V was cut back by 6 bases and J by 5 bases. Germline V lookup: CDR1 SNHLY, CDR2 FYNNEI. The CDR3 covers 14 residues. The CDR3 sequence: CASRTQGGGDTQYF. Here the CDR3 DNA reads TGTGCCAGCAGGACACAGGGGGGAGGAGATACGCAGTATTTT. Full variable domain (missing parts from reference TRBV2 and TRBJ2-3): EPEVTQTPSHQVTQMGQEVILRCVPISNHLYFYWYRQILGQKVEFLVSFYNNEISEKSEIFDDQFSVERPDGSNFTLKIRSTKLEDSAMYFCASRTQGGGDTQYFGPGTRLTVL.

The V gene is TRBV2, the J gene TRBJ2-7, with TRBD2 matching over 7 bases. V trimming: 8 bases; J trimming: 0 bases; junction bases outside the gene matches: 10. Germline lookup yields CDR1 SNHLY and CDR2 FYNNEI. There are 15 residues in the CDR3. CDR3 coding DNA: TGTGCCAGCCTCCGGCGAGCGGGAACCTCCTACGAGCAGTACTTC. It encodes CASLRRAGTSYEQYF.

The DNA of the CDR3 is TGCGCCAGCAGCCGGAAAGGACAGGGCTCTGGGGAGACCCAGTACTTC. Translation: CASSRKGQGSGETQYF. The V and J genes are TRBV4-1 and TRBJ2-5; 8 bases are shared with TRBD1. CDR1 is MGHRA, CDR2 YSYEKL, per germline. J was trimmed by 5 bases and V by 4 bases; bases with no gene match: 12. The CDR3 length is 16 residues.

This clone was detected a few times. This sequence joins TRBV6-1 and TRBJ2-2; 7 positions match TRBD2. The V and J ends lost 11 bases and 3 bases, in that order; junction bases with no gene match: 9. The CDR3 is 14 amino acids. Per germline, CDR1 MNHNS and CDR2 SASEGT. The CDR3 DNA reads as TGTGCCCTAGCGGCGAGCGGGGACACCGGGGAGCTGTTTTTT. Residues: CALAASGDTGELFF.

This clone was seen just once. The V call is TRBV27, the J call TRBJ2-1; D might be TRBD1 (5 bases). This CDR3 is built from 14 residues. V lost 3 bases and J 5 bases, leaving 11 bases between the germline ends. The germline V gene has CDR1 MNHEY and CDR2 SMNVEV (reference sequence). CDR3 DNA sequence: TGTGCCAGCAGTTTCCTAGACAGTGACAATGAGCAGTTCTTC. The encoded protein is CASSFLDSDNEQFF.

The V gene is TRBV27, the J gene TRBJ2-1; 15 positions agree with TRBD2. Germline loops: CDR1 MNHEY, CDR2 SMNVEV (reference sequence). This CDR3 is 18 amino acids long. J lost 6 bases, V lost 4 bases, and 10 bases had no gene match. CDR3 DNA: TGTGCCAGCAGTTCCTGGACTAGCGGGAGGGCCAGGGGCAATGAGCAGTTCTTC. Translation: CASSSWTSGRARGNEQFF.

The chain recombines TRBV5-1 with TRBJ2-1; D not resolved. The CDR3 is 14 amino acids. V lost 4 bases, J lost 1 base, and 9 bases lay in between. The V gene's germline CDR1 is SGHRS and CDR2 YFSETQ. The CDR3 DNA follows: TGCGCCAGCAGCACTATCGCGTCCTACAATGAGCAGTTCTTC. Its translation: CASSTIASYNEQFF.

The chain carries TRBV30 and TRBJ1-5; D perhaps matches TRBD1 (5 bases). Germline CDR1 is GTSNPN and CDR2 is SVGIG (reference sequence). CDR3 size: 15 residues. With 2 bases removed from V and 7 bases from J, the gap between germline ends came to 18 bases. CDR3 DNA sequence: TGTGCCTGGAGTAGTCAGGGAGGAACTAGGCAGCCCCAGCATTTT. This codes for CAWSSQGGTRQPQHF.

This clone has just one count. The gene calls are TRBV2 and TRBJ2-3; 9 bases line up with TRBD2. CDR3 length equals 16 residues. The germline V gene has CDR1 SNHLY and CDR2 FYNNEI. J was trimmed by 6 bases and V by 4 bases; bases with no gene match: 11. CDR3 in amino acids: CASSVGLAGTRDTQYF. The CDR3 DNA reads TGTGCCAGCAGTGTTGGGCTAGCGGGGACCCGGGATACGCAGTATTTT. The full variable domain, rest sourced from reference TRBV2 and TRBJ2-3, is EPEVTQTPSHQVTQMGQEVILRCVPISNHLYFYWYRQILGQKVEFLVSFYNNEISEKSEIFDDQFSVERPDGSNFTLKIRSTKLEDSAMYFCASSVGLAGTRDTQYFGPGTRLTVL.

CDR3 DNA sequence: TGTGCCAGCAGTGACGGGAGGGAGCAGTTCTTC. Translated: CASSDGREQFF. The V gene is TRBV6-4, the J gene TRBJ2-1; TRBD2 might be the D (6 bases). The length of the CDR3 is 11 residues. Germline V gene data show CDR1 as MRHNA and CDR2 as SNTAGT. The V end was cut by 2 bases, the J end by 10 bases, with 6 bases between.

Details on this clone: The same CDR3 is also encoded by other DNA sequences in this sample. This chain uses TRBV27 with TRBJ2-1; D possibly corresponds to TRBD1 (6 bases). The CDR3 is made up of 16 amino acids. The V end was cut by 1 base, the J end by 0 bases, with 10 bases between. CDR1 is MNHEY and CDR2 is SMNVEV in the germline V gene (reference sequence). In nucleotides, the CDR3 is TGTGCCAGCAGTTTATATGGGGGCAGCTCCTACAATGAGCAGTTCTTC. Encoded protein: CASSLYGGSSYNEQFF.

The chain combines TRBV30 with TRBJ2-3; D not certain. V lost 0 bases, J lost 4 bases, and 11 bases lay in between. The CDR3 runs to 14 residues. Germline loops: CDR1 GTSNPN, CDR2 SVGIG (reference sequence). The CDR3 sequence is CAWSVPVNADTQYF. The CDR3 bases are TGTGCCTGGAGTGTACCGGTTAACGCAGATACGCAGTATTTT.

This chain connects TRBV2 to TRBJ2-7; TRBD1 might be the D (6 bases). The CDR3 contains 15 residues. Per the germline V gene, CDR1 is SNHLY and CDR2 is FYNNEI. Between the trimmed V and J ends, which lost 2 bases and 3 bases, there was a span of 14 bases. In DNA form, the CDR3 reads TGTGCCAGCAGTGAATCCGGGACATACCACTACGAGCAGTACTTC. It translates to CASSESGTYHYEQYF.

The rearrangement uses TRBV4-1 and TRBJ2-3; tentative D call: TRBD2 (6 bases). The CDR3 consists of 16 residues. Germline V gene sequence: CDR1 MGHRA, CDR2 YSYEKL. Trimming stripped 5 bases from V and 2 bases from J, with 17 bases between. The CDR3 coding sequence is TGCGCCAGCAGCTCCCCCGGGGTAGCGGTCACAGATACGCAGTATTTT. Translating gives CASSSPGVAVTDTQYF.

This rearrangement joins TRBV5-8 to TRBJ2-7; possible D gene TRBD1, 6 bases. The CDR3 is 13 amino acids. The V end lost 4 bases, the J end lost 10 bases, and 18 bases lay between the germline ends. Per germline, CDR1 SGHTS and CDR2 YDEGEE. CDR3 DNA: TGTGCCAGCAGCCTGATCCCTGACAGGCCCCAGTACTTC. Its protein product is CASSLIPDRPQYF.